The clone carrying this T cell receptor beta chain has a handful of counts. What it recognizes is unknown. This specimen belongs to a study of CD8 T cells in ankylosing spondylitis. Study findings and constraints: Among TCR beta sequences, a motif of roughly 8 highly homologous variants appeared characteristic of ankylosing spondylitis blood.

Trimming stripped 10 bases from V and 2 bases from J, with 16 bases between. The CDR3 is made up of 14 amino acids. From germline, CDR1 is SSHAT and CDR2 FNYEAQ (reference sequence). TCRdb used MiXCR to reprocess the 5' RACE reads, holding one entry per CDR3 protein. The sample lists under 550,000 distinct CDR3 sequences; roughly 26% were seen once. The TCR comes from a male donor with ankylosing spondylitis. The chain has TRBV7-7 and TRBJ2-3, with D perhaps matching TRBD2 (7 bases). What was sequenced was blood, either unsorted or a sorted T cell fraction (not recorded which). CDR3 sequence reads: CATSRGGATDTQYF. CDR3 sequence (DNA): TGTGCCACTTCTAGGGGGGGAGCCACAGATACGCAGTATTTT. Full variable domain (outside the CDR3, taken from reference TRBV7-7 and TRBJ2-3): GAGVSQSPRYKVTKRGQDVTLRCDPISSHATLYWYQQALGQGPEFLTYFNYEAQPDKSGLPSDRFSAERPEGSISTLTIQRTEQRDSAMYRCATSRGGATDTQYFGPGTRLTVL.